There are a few counts of the clone carrying this TCR beta chain. The target antigen is unknown. By definition, stable hyperthyroidism involved no ophthalmopathy within 18 months of follow-up. Other autoimmune diseases, uncontrolled infections, pregnancy or lactation ruled patients out of participation. Amplification of the TCR beta CDR3 regions used RNA transcripts (as template). The authors performed first-round RT-PCR with HTBI primers and then a second-round multiplex PCR. TCRdb reprocessed the multiplex PCR reads via MiXCR and lists one record per CDR3 protein. The top ten clones hold approximately 7% of a sample with about 400,000 distinct CDR3 sequences, approximately 15% of them seen once. These data originate in a study of Graves' ophthalmopathy and Graves' hyperthyroidism. Overall study: Upon initial diagnosis and before any treatment, peripheral blood was collected.

General study findings and limits: Detected in blood as well were most expanded thyroid clonotypes with frequency above 0.001.

This TCR derives from a woman under 30 with stable Graves' hyperthyroidism. The specimen sequenced was peripheral blood.

The CDR3 DNA follows: TGTGCCAGCAGTTTGACGGGATCCCAATATAGCAATCAGCCCCAGCATTTT. Its protein product is CASSLTGSQYSNQPQHF. The chain recombines TRBV28 with TRBJ1-5; unclear D gene. The germline V gene encodes CDR1 MDHEN and CDR2 SYDVKM. The CDR3 runs 17 residues. V lost 3 bases to trimming and J lost 0 bases, with 15 bases between them.